These 9 T cell receptor beta chains were sequenced from one sample in a study of blood T cell repertoires in COVID-19. TCRdb's table, derived via immunoSEQ multiplex PCR, lists solely in-frame clones and lacks some. The sample lists about 130,000 clones, about four fifths occurring once. Sequences were obtained from peripheral blood. All receptors come from a man younger than 45 with COVID-19, enrolled during active disease.

This clone was seen a handful of times. This rearrangement joins TRBV2 to TRBJ2-5; TRBD2 aligns across 7 bases. V trimming: 4 bases; J trimming: 8 bases; junction bases outside the gene matches: 10. Germline CDR1 is SNHLY and CDR2 is FYNNEI. The CDR3 spans 14 residues. This CDR3 is CASSGPWEGGTQYF. The CDR3 coding sequence is TGTGCCAGCAGTGGGCCCTGGGAGGGCGGTACCCAGTACTTC.

J is TRBJ1-2 and V is TRBV5-6, with D perhaps matching TRBD1 (5 bases). Trimming took 1 base from V and 8 from J, leaving 9 bases between them. Germline V gives CDR1 SGHDT, CDR2 YYEEEE. The CDR3 length is 12 residues. The CDR3 DNA follows: TGTGCCAGCAGCTTGAGGGGTGGGGGCTACACCTTC. It codes for CASSLRGGGYTF. Full variable domain (outside the CDR3, taken from reference TRBV5-6 and TRBJ1-2): DAGVTQSPTHLIKTRGQQVTLRCSPKSGHDTVSWYQQALGQGPQFIFQYYEEEERQRGNFPDRFSGHQFPNYSSELNVNALLLGDSALYLCASSLRGGGYTFGSGTRLTVV.

The V gene is TRBV2, the J gene TRBJ1-2; TRBD1 might be the D (6 bases). Trimming shortened V by 6 bases and J by 3 bases, and 17 bases separated the two germline ends. CDR1 is SNHLY, CDR2 FYNNEI, per germline. The CDR3 consists of 15 residues. The CDR3 sequence: CASSQRGGADYGYTF. Written as DNA, the CDR3 is TGTGCCAGCAGCCAACGGGGGGGCGCAGACTATGGCTACACCTTC.

This chain links TRBV10-3 with TRBJ2-1; perhaps TRBD1 as D (6 bases). Trimming removed 7 bases from V and 2 bases from J, with 9 bases in between. The CDR3 contains 13 residues. The germline V gene has CDR1 ENHRY and CDR2 SYGVKD. The CDR3 loop reads CAINRDPYNEQFF. CDR3 coding DNA: TGTGCCATCAACAGGGACCCCTACAATGAGCAGTTCTTC.

The CDR3 sequence is CASSPSGTGFSSSYEQYF. CDR3 in DNA: TGTGCCAGCAGTCCATCCGGGACAGGGTTTTCGAGCTCCTACGAGCAGTACTTC. The chain recombines TRBV28 with TRBJ2-7; 9 bases map to TRBD1. Trimming removed 5 bases from V and 0 bases from J; junction bases left unmatched: 14. CDR3 length: 18 amino acids. From germline, CDR1 is MDHEN and CDR2 SYDVKM.

This clone has a handful of counts. The CDR3 spells CASSLAGQNEKLFF. CDR3 DNA: TGTGCCAGCAGCTTAGCGGGACAGAATGAAAAACTGTTTTTT. The chain recombines TRBV7-9 with TRBJ1-4; 7 bases agree with TRBD1. Germline CDR1 and CDR2: SEHNR and FQNEAQ (reference sequence). The CDR3 extends over 14 amino acids. V shed 0 bases and J 5 bases; nucleotides not matched to a gene: 0.

CDR3 bases: TGTGCCAGCAGTGAAGAGAACACAGATACGCAGTATTTT. Amino acid sequence: CASSEENTDTQYF. The rearrangement links TRBV27 to TRBJ2-3, with no clear D. Trimming left V 5 bases short and J 2 bases short, with 8 bases between. Per the germline V gene, CDR1 is MNHEY and CDR2 is SMNVEV (reference sequence). The CDR3 loop spans 13 amino acids.

V gene TRBV6-2 or TRBV6-3 combines with J gene TRBJ2-1, with TRBD1 identical over 9 bases. This CDR3 region has 15 residues. Germline loops: CDR1 MNHEY, CDR2 SVGEGT. Trimming took 6 bases from V and 7 from J; bases not matched to a gene: 10. CDR3: CASSLGDRVVNEQFF. In DNA, the CDR3 is TGTGCCAGCAGCCTAGGGGACAGGGTTGTAAATGAGCAGTTCTTC.

The chain uses TRBV4-1 and TRBJ1-2; D ambiguous. This CDR3 spans 16 amino acids. Trimming removed 1 base at V and 2 bases at J, with 14 bases between. The V gene's germline CDR1 is MGHRA and CDR2 YSYEKL. CDR3 DNA: TGCGCCAGCAGCCAAGCAGGAAGAGGGAGCAACTATGGCTACACCTTC. It codes for CASSQAGRGSNYGYTF.